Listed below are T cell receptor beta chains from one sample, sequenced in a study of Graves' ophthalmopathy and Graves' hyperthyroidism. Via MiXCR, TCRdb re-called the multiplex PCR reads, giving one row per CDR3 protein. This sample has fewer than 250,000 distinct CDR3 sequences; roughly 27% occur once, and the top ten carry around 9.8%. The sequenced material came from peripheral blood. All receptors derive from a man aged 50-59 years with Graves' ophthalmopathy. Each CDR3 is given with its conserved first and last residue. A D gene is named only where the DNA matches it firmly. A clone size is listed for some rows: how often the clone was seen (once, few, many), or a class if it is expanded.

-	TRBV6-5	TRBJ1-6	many	CASMSGRGRNNSPLHF	TGTGCCAGCATGTCGGGTAGGGGCAGGAATAATTCACCCCTCCACTTT
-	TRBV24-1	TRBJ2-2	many	CATAGRQVHGELFF	TGTGCCACCGCTGGGCGACAGGTTCACGGGGAGCTGTTTTTT
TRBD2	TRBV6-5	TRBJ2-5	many	CASSSIIAGEGETQYF	TGTGCCAGCAGTTCCATCATAGCGGGAGAGGGGGAGACCCAGTACTTC
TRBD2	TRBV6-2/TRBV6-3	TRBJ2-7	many	CASGRTSSYEQYF	TGTGCCAGCGGCAGGACTAGCTCCTACGAGCAGTACTTC
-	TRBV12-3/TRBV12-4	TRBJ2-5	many	CASSSRYPDRDTARETQYF	TGTGCCAGCAGTTCCCGCTACCCCGATCGGGACACCGCGAGGGAGACCCAGTACTTC
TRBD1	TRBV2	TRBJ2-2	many	CASIFRDRANTGELFF	TGTGCCAGCATTTTTCGGGACAGGGCGAACACCGGGGAGCTGTTTTTT
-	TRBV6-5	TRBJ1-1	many	CASSYRQFTEAFF	TGTGCCAGCAGTTACCGCCAATTCACTGAAGCTTTCTTT
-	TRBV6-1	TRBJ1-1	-	CASSHGAVEAFF	TGTGCCAGCAGCCACGGGGCGGTGGAAGCTTTCTTT
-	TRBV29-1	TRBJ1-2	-	CSVEDPRHGYTF	TGCAGCGTTGAAGATCCGCGGCATGGCTACACCTTC
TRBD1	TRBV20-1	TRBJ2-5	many	CSARGQGETQYF	TGCAGTGCTAGAGGACAGGGAGAGACCCAGTACTTC
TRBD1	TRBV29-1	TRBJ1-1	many	CSVEDRLNTEAFF	TGCAGCGTTGAGGACAGGTTGAACACTGAAGCTTTCTTT
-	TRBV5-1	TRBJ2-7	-	CASSLSLQGYEQYF	TGCGCCAGCAGCCTATCTCTACAGGGTTACGAGCAGTACTTC
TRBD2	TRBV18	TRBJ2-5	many	CASSQNLAGGYQETQYF	TGTGCCAGCTCACAGAACCTAGCGGGAGGATACCAAGAGACCCAGTACTTC
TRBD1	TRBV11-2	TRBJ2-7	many	CASSPGTAAYEQYF	TGTGCCAGCAGCCCCGGGACAGCCGCCTACGAGCAGTACTTC
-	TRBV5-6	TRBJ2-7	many	CASSLQGTYEQYF	TGTGCCAGCAGCTTACAGGGAACCTACGAGCAGTACTTC
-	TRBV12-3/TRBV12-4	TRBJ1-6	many	CASRGDGDNSPLHF	TGTGCCAGCAGGGGGGACGGTGATAATTCACCCCTCCACTTT
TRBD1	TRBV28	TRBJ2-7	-	CASMAPGGTFGEQYF	TGTGCCAGCATGGCTCCAGGGGGCACGTTCGGCGAGCAGTACTTC
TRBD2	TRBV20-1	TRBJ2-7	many	CSARVGGVYEQYF	TGCAGTGCTAGAGTGGGGGGGGTCTACGAGCAGTACTTC
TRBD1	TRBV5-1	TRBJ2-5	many	CASSSGTGSQETQYF	TGCGCCAGCAGTTCCGGGACAGGGTCCCAAGAGACCCAGTACTTC
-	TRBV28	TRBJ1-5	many	CASRPGTQPQHF	TGTGCCAGCAGGCCAGGGACTCAGCCCCAGCATTTT
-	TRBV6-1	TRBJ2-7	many	CASSHRDTRDEQYF	TGTGCCAGCAGCCACCGGGACACCCGCGACGAGCAGTACTTC
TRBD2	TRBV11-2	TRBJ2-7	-	CASSSGSAGEQYF	TGTGCCAGCAGCAGCGGGAGTGCCGGCGAGCAGTACTTC
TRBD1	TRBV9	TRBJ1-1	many	CASSDGQGDMGTEAFF	TGTGCCAGCAGCGACGGACAGGGCGACATGGGGACTGAAGCTTTCTTT
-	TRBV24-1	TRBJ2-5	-	CATPPAGQETQYF	TGTGCCACCCCGCCGGCGGGGCAAGAGACCCAGTACTTC
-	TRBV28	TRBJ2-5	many	CASSPWTKGETQYF	TGTGCCAGCAGTCCGTGGACTAAGGGAGAGACCCAGTACTTC
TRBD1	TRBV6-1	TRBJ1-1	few	CASTPGTANTEAFF	TGTGCCAGCACCCCCGGGACAGCAAACACTGAAGCTTTCTTT
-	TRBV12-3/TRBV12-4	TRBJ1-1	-	CASKMGDTEAFF	TGTGCCAGCAAGATGGGGGACACTGAAGCTTTCTTT
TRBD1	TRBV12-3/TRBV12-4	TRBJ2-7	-	CASSLPRDRVSYEQYF	TGTGCCAGCAGTTTACCTCGGGACAGGGTCTCCTACGAGCAGTACTTC
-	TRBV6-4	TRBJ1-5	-	CASSPAGANQPQHF	TGTGCCAGCAGCCCGGCAGGGGCCAATCAGCCCCAGCATTTT
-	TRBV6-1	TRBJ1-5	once	CASSEAGPGPQPQHF	TGTGCCAGCAGTGAAGCGGGTCCAGGGCCTCAGCCCCAGCATTTT
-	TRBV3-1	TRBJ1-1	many	CASSHLRAGSKAFF	TGTGCCAGCAGCCATCTTCGGGCTGGCAGTAAAGCTTTCTTT
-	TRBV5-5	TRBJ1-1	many	CASSLGEQGLSTEAFF	TGTGCCAGCAGCTTGGGAGAACAGGGTTTGAGCACTGAAGCTTTCTTT
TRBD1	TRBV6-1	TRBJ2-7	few	CASSEEGTGAYEQYF	TGTGCCAGCAGTGAAGAAGGGACAGGGGCCTACGAGCAGTACTTC
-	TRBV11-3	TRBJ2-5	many	CASSARSLETQYF	TGTGCCAGCAGCGCACGGTCCCTAGAGACCCAGTACTTC
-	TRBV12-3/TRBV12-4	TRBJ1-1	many	CASRPWGRQTNTEAFF	TGTGCCAGCAGACCCTGGGGTAGGCAAACGAACACTGAAGCTTTCTTT
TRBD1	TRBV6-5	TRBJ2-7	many	CASKATGTATYEQYF	TGTGCCAGCAAAGCTACCGGGACAGCTACCTACGAGCAGTACTTC
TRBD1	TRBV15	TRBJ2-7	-	CATSGSSPGQAFFGQYF	TGTGCCACCAGCGGATCCTCACCGGGACAGGCTTTCTTTGGGCAGTACTTC
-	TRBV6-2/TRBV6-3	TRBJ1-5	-	CASSPWSRLGNQPQHF	TGTGCCAGCAGCCCCTGGTCCCGGCTTGGCAATCAGCCCCAGCATTTT
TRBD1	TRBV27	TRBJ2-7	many	CASSPSGGDRGPYEQYF	TGTGCCAGCAGTCCATCTGGGGGGGACAGGGGACCCTACGAGCAGTACTTC
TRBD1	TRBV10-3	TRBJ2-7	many	CAIGDRELEQYF	TGTGCCATCGGGGACAGGGAGCTCGAGCAGTACTTC
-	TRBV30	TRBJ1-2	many	CAWSVPSEFYGYTF	TGTGCCTGGAGTGTACCCTCTGAGTTCTATGGCTACACCTTC
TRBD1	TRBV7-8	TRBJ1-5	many	CASSLVTGSQPQHF	TGTGCCAGCAGCTTAGTGACAGGGTCGCAGCCCCAGCATTTT
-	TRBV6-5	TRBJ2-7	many	CASTANSGTSAYEQYF	TGTGCCAGCACGGCTAACAGCGGGACATCGGCCTACGAGCAGTACTTC
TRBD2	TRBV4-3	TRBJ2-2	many	CASSRLAGGSTGELFF	TGCGCCAGCAGCCGACTAGCGGGAGGGAGCACCGGGGAGCTGTTTTTT
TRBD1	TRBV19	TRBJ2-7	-	CASSIGLTGGLNYEQYF	TGTGCCAGTAGTATCGGTCTAACAGGGGGCCTAAACTACGAGCAGTACTTC
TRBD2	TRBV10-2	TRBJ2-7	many	CASSAGTSGSGYEQYF	TGCGCCAGCAGCGCCGGGACTAGCGGGAGTGGGTACGAGCAGTACTTC
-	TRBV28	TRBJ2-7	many	CASSSRASEQYF	TGTGCCAGCAGCTCACGGGCGTCCGAGCAGTACTTC
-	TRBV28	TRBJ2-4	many	CASSFPGIAKNIQYF	TGTGCCAGCAGTTTCCCCGGGATCGCCAAAAACATTCAGTACTTC
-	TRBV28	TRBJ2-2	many	CASSHGDLTGELFF	TGTGCCAGCAGCCACGGGGACCTCACCGGGGAGCTGTTTTTT
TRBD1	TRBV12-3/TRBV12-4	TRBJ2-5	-	CASSQTGLGETQYF	TGTGCCAGCAGCCAGACAGGGTTGGGGGAGACCCAGTACTTC
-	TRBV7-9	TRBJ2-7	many	CASSSGRVDYEQYF	TGTGCCAGCAGCTCGGGACGGGTCGACTACGAGCAATACTTC
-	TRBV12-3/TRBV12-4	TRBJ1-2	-	CASSRGPPEMYGYTF	TGTGCCAGCAGTCGGGGACCGCCGGAAATGTATGGCTACACCTTC
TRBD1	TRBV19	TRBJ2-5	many	CASSTPRTGGVGETQYF	TGTGCCAGTAGTACCCCTCGGACAGGGGGAGTCGGAGAGACCCAGTACTTC
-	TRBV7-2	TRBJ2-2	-	CASSARGIGTGELFF	TGTGCCAGCAGCGCCAGGGGTATTGGCACCGGGGAGCTGTTTTTT
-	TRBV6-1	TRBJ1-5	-	CASSGGSRNQPQHF	TGTGCCAGCTCCGGGGGATCGCGCAATCAGCCCCAGCATTTT
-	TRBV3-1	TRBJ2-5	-	CASSQEGREFETQYF	TGTGCCAGCAGCCAAGAGGGCCGGGAGTTTGAGACCCAGTACTTC
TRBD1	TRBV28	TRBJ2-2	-	CASSFSLGQSNTGELFF	TGTGCCAGCAGTTTTTCCTTGGGACAGTCGAACACCGGGGAGCTGTTTTTT
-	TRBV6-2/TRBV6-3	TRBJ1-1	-	CASSSQWGANTEAFF	TGTGCCAGCAGCTCCCAGTGGGGGGCCAACACTGAAGCTTTCTTT